The 25 T cell receptor beta chains reported below all come from one sample, sequenced in a study of graft-versus-host responses after intestinal transplantation. These receptors have no identified antigens. The assay was immunoSEQ multiplex PCR, and TCRdb's table has in-frame clones only and misses some. Among about 100,000 clones listed, about 90% were seen once. Sequences were derived from unstimulated CD4+ T cells sorted from spleen or lymph node cells, sampled before transplant. The receptors stem from a human donor who was the organ donor for an intestinal transplant.

About this clone itself: The junction differs from germline at one of its ends, possibly a read error. The chain employs TRBV29-1 and TRBJ2-7; D is undetermined. CDR3 length equals 12 residues. Germline loops: CDR1 SQVTM, CDR2 ANQGSEA. In DNA form, the CDR3 reads TGCAGCGTTGTTTACGGCCTGGGGTCCCTATCATTC. Residues: CSVVYGLGSLSF.

The CDR3 coding sequence is TGTGCCAGCAGCCAAGGGGGGCCCACATACAATGAGCAGTTCTTC. This encodes CASSQGGPTYNEQFF. The chain is built from TRBV4-2 and TRBJ2-1, with a tentative D call TRBD1 (6 bases). Per the germline V gene, CDR1 is LGHNA and CDR2 is YNFKEQ. V lost 1 base to trimming and J lost 4 bases, with 11 bases between them. This CDR3 has 15 amino acids.

This clone has just one count. V and J are TRBV9 and TRBJ2-5; 7 positions match TRBD1. The length of the CDR3 is 11 residues. Germline-derived CDR1 and CDR2 are SGDLS and YYNGEE. V was pared by 6 bases and J by 4 bases, with 0 bases of the junction left unmatched. The CDR3 nucleotides are TGTGCCAGCAACAGGGGAGAGACCCAGTACTTC. Its translation is CASNRGETQYF.

The V gene is TRBV6-1, the J gene TRBJ1-1; D may be TRBD1 (5 bases). V lost 6 bases and J lost 1, with 6 bases in between. The germline V gene encodes CDR1 MNHNS and CDR2 SASEGT. The CDR3 is 12 residues long. In DNA, the CDR3 is TGTGCCAGCAGGGACAAGAACACTGAAGCTTTCTTT. It yields the protein CASRDKNTEAFF.

The chain joins TRBV5-1 to TRBJ2-5; the D gene is possibly TRBD1 (6 bases). CDR1 SGHRS and CDR2 YFSETQ come from the germline V gene. With 4 bases removed from V and 2 bases from J, the gap between germline ends came to 15 bases. This CDR3 has 15 residues. This CDR3 reads CASSPAPDRQETQYF. The CDR3 region has the DNA TGCGCCAGCAGCCCCGCCCCTGACAGGCAAGAGACCCAGTACTTC.

The rearrangement joins TRBV28 to TRBJ1-1; D perhaps matches TRBD1 (6 bases). CDR3 size: 14 residues. V dropped 0 bases and J dropped 12 bases, with 17 bases sitting between them. Germline V gives CDR1 MDHEN, CDR2 SYDVKM. The chain's CDR3 is CASSLWSGQIRPFF. As DNA, the CDR3 is TGTGCCAGCAGTTTATGGAGCGGACAGATCCGTCCTTTCTTT.

This chain joins TRBV30 and TRBJ1-6; TRBD1 aligns across 7 bases. CDR1 and CDR2 from the germline V gene are GTSNPN and SVGIG (reference sequence). The CDR3 contains 13 residues. Trimming took 4 bases from V and 7 from J; bases not matched to a gene: 4. The DNA for the CDR3 is TGTGCCTGGAACTTACAGGGGAATTCACCCCTCCACTTT. Residues: CAWNLQGNSPLHF.

This clone was seen more than once but under ten times. CDR3 protein: CASSQGASGNTIYF. The CDR3 bases are TGTGCCAGCAGCCAAGGTGCATCTGGAAACACCATATATTTT. This chain connects TRBV4-2 to TRBJ1-3; D unclear. V was clipped by 1 base and J by 1 base, with 5 bases between them. Germline CDR1 LGHNA, CDR2 YNFKEQ. CDR3 length: 14 amino acids.

This chain connects TRBV2 to TRBJ1-1; TRBD1 might be the D (6 bases). The CDR3 consists of 14 residues. Germline lookup yields CDR1 SNHLY and CDR2 FYNNEI. V lost 3 bases to trimming and J lost 1 base, with 9 bases between them. The CDR3 spells CASSDGQQNTEAFF. The CDR3 region has the DNA TGTGCCAGCAGTGACGGACAGCAGAACACTGAAGCTTTCTTT.

In this sample, this clone turned up once. CDR3 sequence: CASSLMGITGELFF. CDR3 bases: TGTGCCAGCAGCTTGATGGGTATCACCGGGGAGCTGTTTTTT. V and J are TRBV5-5 and TRBJ2-2; D unresolved. Trimming removed 1 base from V and 4 bases from J, with 8 bases in between. In germline, CDR1 is SGHKS, CDR2 YYEKEE (reference sequence). CDR3 length equals 14 residues.

The genes are TRBV2 and TRBJ1-4; maybe TRBD1 (6 bases). Germline CDR1 and CDR2: SNHLY and FYNNEI. This CDR3 comprises 12 residues. V was shortened by 3 bases and J by 10 bases, with 9 bases between the two germline ends. CDR3 amino acids: CASSDRGGKLFF. In DNA, the CDR3 is TGTGCCAGCAGTGACAGGGGTGGAAAACTGTTTTTT. Based on the CDR3 plus reference TRBV2 and TRBJ1-4, the full variable domain is EPEVTQTPSHQVTQMGQEVILRCVPISNHLYFYWYRQILGQKVEFLVSFYNNEISEKSEIFDDQFSVERPDGSNFTLKIRSTKLEDSAMYFCASSDRGGKLFFGSGTQLSVL.

V and J are TRBV29-1 and TRBJ2-7; D not resolved. The ends were cut back, 3 bases at V and 6 bases at J, with 15 bases in the middle. The CDR3 contains 13 residues. Germline V gives CDR1 SQVTM, CDR2 ANQGSEA. The CDR3 nucleotides are TGCAGCGTTGACCAGGACCAGACCGGCGAGCAGTACTTC. Translated: CSVDQDQTGEQYF.

The sample holds a few counts of this clone. The chain combines TRBV30 with TRBJ1-2; tentatively, D is TRBD1 (5 bases). The CDR3 is made up of 13 amino acids. Trimming stripped 3 bases from V and 4 bases from J, with 12 bases between. The germline CDR1 and CDR2 sequences are GTSNPN and SVGIG (reference sequence). CDR3 sequence: CAWSDTGPYGYTF. CDR3 nucleotide sequence: TGTGCCTGGAGCGACACAGGTCCCTATGGCTACACCTTC.

This rearrangement joins TRBV6-1 to TRBJ1-1; D unresolved. The V end was cut by 0 bases, the J end by 2 bases, with 13 bases between. Germline loops: CDR1 MNHNS, CDR2 SASEGT. The CDR3 is made up of 16 amino acids. CDR3 loop: CASSEAFTLSNTEAFF. The CDR3 region has the DNA TGTGCCAGCAGTGAAGCATTTACGCTAAGCAACACTGAAGCTTTCTTT.

The J gene is TRBJ1-6, the V gene TRBV7-3; no firm D call. V lost 5 bases to trimming and J lost 8 bases, with 13 bases between them. This CDR3 has 14 amino acids. The germline V gene has CDR1 SGHTA and CDR2 FQGTGA. CDR3 sequence reads: CASSGGSWDSPLHF. CDR3 nucleotide sequence: TGTGCCAGCAGCGGCGGCAGTTGGGATTCACCCCTCCACTTT.

This rearrangement joins TRBV5-8 to TRBJ1-2, with D uncertain. The CDR3 has 14 amino acids. The V and J ends lost 2 bases and 4 bases respectively, with 12 bases between them. The germline V gene encodes CDR1 SGHTS and CDR2 YDEGEE. The CDR3 coding sequence is TGTGCCAGCAGCTTTGAATCACCCGGCTATGGCTACACCTTC. It translates to CASSFESPGYGYTF.

The genes are TRBV6-6 and TRBJ2-2; D ambiguous. Trimming left V 0 bases short and J 6 bases short, with 8 bases between. CDR1 and CDR2 (germline): MNHNY, SVGAGI (reference sequence). This CDR3 is built from 14 residues. The CDR3 DNA sequence: TGTGCCAGCAGTTACTCTAGGATCGCCGGGGAGCTGTTTTTT. Translating it yields CASSYSRIAGELFF.

The chain has TRBV7-3 and TRBJ2-3, with D hard to call. From germline, CDR1 is SGHTA and CDR2 FQGTGA. V was cut by 5 bases and J by 1 base, with 13 bases left in between. The CDR3 runs 15 residues. The CDR3 loop is CASSPELGGTDTQYF. The CDR3 DNA reads as TGTGCCAGCAGCCCCGAGCTGGGTGGCACAGATACGCAGTATTTT.

The chain joins TRBV10-3 to TRBJ2-7; 8 bases align to TRBD1. The CDR3 runs to 12 residues. Germline lookup yields CDR1 ENHRY and CDR2 SYGVKD. The trim removed 6 bases at V and 4 bases at J, leaving 2 bases unmatched. The CDR3 sequence: CAIRTGEYEQYF. For the CDR3, the DNA is TGTGCCATCAGGACAGGGGAGTACGAGCAGTACTTC.

This chain uses TRBV18 with TRBJ2-3; no definite D call. CDR3 size: 13 residues. V lost 2 bases to trimming and J lost 2 bases, with 5 bases between them. The germline CDR1 and CDR2 sequences are KGHSH and LQKENI. As DNA, the CDR3 is TGTGCCAGCTCACCAGGAGTCACAGATACGCAGTATTTT. Translated, it gives CASSPGVTDTQYF.

The rearrangement joins TRBV28 to TRBJ1-1; 10 bases map to TRBD1. V lost 2 bases and J lost 11; bases outside the gene matches: 11. Germline V gives CDR1 MDHEN, CDR2 SYDVKM. The CDR3 is made up of 15 amino acids. CDR3 region: CASSLRTGGVAVAFF. CDR3 DNA sequence: TGTGCCAGCAGTTTACGGACAGGGGGGGTTGCAGTGGCTTTCTTT.

The V gene is TRBV5-5, the J gene TRBJ1-5, with TRBD1 matching over 7 bases. Germline CDR1 is SGHKS and CDR2 is YYEKEE (reference sequence). The CDR3 spans 15 residues. V dropped 4 bases and J dropped 4; count of bases not matched to a gene: 8. CDR3 nucleotides: TGTGCCAGCAGCCCGACAGGGATCTCGAATCAGCCCCAGCATTTT. Amino acid sequence: CASSPTGISNQPQHF.

The CDR3 DNA sequence: TGTGCCAGCAGTTACTCATCTCGGGAGGGTGGCTACACCTTC. Translated: CASSYSSREGGYTF. V is TRBV6-5 and J is TRBJ1-2; no clear D. Deletions cut 0 bases from V and 7 bases from J, with 12 bases between. This CDR3 has 14 amino acids. Per germline, CDR1 MNHEY and CDR2 SVGAGI.

This chain uses TRBV6-1 with TRBJ2-2; D may match TRBD1 or TRBD2 (5 bases each). Germline V CDR1 and CDR2: MNHNS, SASEGT. The CDR3 loop spans 13 amino acids. Trimming cost V 1 base and J 6 bases, with 6 bases left between them. CDR3 region: CASSEVGAGELFF. The CDR3 nucleotides are TGTGCCAGCAGTGAAGTGGGGGCCGGGGAGCTGTTTTTT.

The chain has TRBV5-1 and TRBJ2-1; TRBD2 agrees at 8 bases. The V segment lost 4 bases and the J segment 8 bases; nucleotides outside the gene matches: 5. This CDR3 is 13 amino acids long. The V gene's germline CDR1 is SGHRS and CDR2 YFSETQ. The CDR3 DNA sequence: TGCGCCAGCAGCCCCAGCGGGGGTTATGAGCAGTTCTTC. Translation gives CASSPSGGYEQFF.